Listed below are T cell receptor beta chains from one sample, sequenced in a study of blood T cell repertoires in COVID-19. Libraries were prepared by immunoSEQ multiplex PCR; TCRdb keeps only in-frame clonotypes and omits some of them. The table shows tens of thousands of clones, with approximately 80% occurring only once. The sequenced sample was peripheral blood. These receptors were taken from a human donor in a cohort sampled during active COVID-19. Each CDR3 is given with its conserved first and last residue. A D gene is named only where the DNA matches it firmly.

v_gene	d_gene	j_gene	CDR3aa
TRBV6-1	TRBD2	TRBJ2-1	CASSEGRDEQFF
TRBV20-1	-	TRBJ1-4	CSAEREKLFF
TRBV19	TRBD2	TRBJ2-3	CASRLSGSSDTQYF
TRBV5-1	-	TRBJ1-1	CASKESMNTEAFF
TRBV2	-	TRBJ2-1	CASSLTRGRIHEQFF
TRBV5-1	-	TRBJ1-1	CASSPSGVGTEAFF
TRBV7-2	TRBD1	TRBJ2-7	CASTRGHTYEQYF
TRBV7-2	-	TRBJ2-3	CASSLYTDTQYF
TRBV4-3	-	TRBJ2-2	CASSQDLGGRGGELFF
TRBV6-5	TRBD1	TRBJ1-5	CASSYPDRDGQPQHF
TRBV7-9	-	TRBJ1-1	CASSPGRGAIGTEAFF
TRBV2	-	TRBJ2-7	CASSVVGEQYF
TRBV24-1	-	TRBJ1-5	CATSDSRWGGGINQPQHF
TRBV28	-	TRBJ2-7	CASSLTAGPGEQYF
TRBV28	-	TRBJ2-1	CASSSRTNNEQFF
TRBV19	-	TRBJ2-1	CASSIVGRGGNEQFF
TRBV9	-	TRBJ2-5	CASSPTSGGTETQYF
TRBV4-2	-	TRBJ1-4	CASSPLKGRGNEKLFF
TRBV12-3/TRBV12-4	-	TRBJ1-1	CASSLGRGYEAFF
TRBV6-5	-	TRBJ1-2	CASTKGRVFHHGYTF
TRBV7-2	-	TRBJ2-1	CASSLNSAQYNEQFF
TRBV7-3	-	TRBJ2-1	CASSFPPGAEQFF
TRBV6-2/TRBV6-3	-	TRBJ2-5	CASSSDYEETQYF
TRBV2	-	TRBJ1-4	CASRASAGATNEKLFF
TRBV14	TRBD2	TRBJ2-3	CASSQGVLAGTDTQYF
TRBV7-2	-	TRBJ1-6	CASSLHSGGINSPLHF
TRBV28	TRBD1	TRBJ1-2	CASLQGVYGYTF
TRBV11-3	-	TRBJ1-2	CASSPRGGNYGYTF
TRBV28	-	TRBJ1-2	CASVTGGLGGYTF
TRBV5-5	TRBD2	TRBJ2-3	CASSKRLAGGQDTQYF
TRBV28	-	TRBJ2-1	CASSLPITVEQFF
TRBV7-8	TRBD2	TRBJ2-1	CASSWTFAGVVEQFF
TRBV6-2/TRBV6-3	-	TRBJ1-2	CASSYSSNYGYTF
TRBV5-4	TRBD1	TRBJ1-2	CASSLQDREHGYTF